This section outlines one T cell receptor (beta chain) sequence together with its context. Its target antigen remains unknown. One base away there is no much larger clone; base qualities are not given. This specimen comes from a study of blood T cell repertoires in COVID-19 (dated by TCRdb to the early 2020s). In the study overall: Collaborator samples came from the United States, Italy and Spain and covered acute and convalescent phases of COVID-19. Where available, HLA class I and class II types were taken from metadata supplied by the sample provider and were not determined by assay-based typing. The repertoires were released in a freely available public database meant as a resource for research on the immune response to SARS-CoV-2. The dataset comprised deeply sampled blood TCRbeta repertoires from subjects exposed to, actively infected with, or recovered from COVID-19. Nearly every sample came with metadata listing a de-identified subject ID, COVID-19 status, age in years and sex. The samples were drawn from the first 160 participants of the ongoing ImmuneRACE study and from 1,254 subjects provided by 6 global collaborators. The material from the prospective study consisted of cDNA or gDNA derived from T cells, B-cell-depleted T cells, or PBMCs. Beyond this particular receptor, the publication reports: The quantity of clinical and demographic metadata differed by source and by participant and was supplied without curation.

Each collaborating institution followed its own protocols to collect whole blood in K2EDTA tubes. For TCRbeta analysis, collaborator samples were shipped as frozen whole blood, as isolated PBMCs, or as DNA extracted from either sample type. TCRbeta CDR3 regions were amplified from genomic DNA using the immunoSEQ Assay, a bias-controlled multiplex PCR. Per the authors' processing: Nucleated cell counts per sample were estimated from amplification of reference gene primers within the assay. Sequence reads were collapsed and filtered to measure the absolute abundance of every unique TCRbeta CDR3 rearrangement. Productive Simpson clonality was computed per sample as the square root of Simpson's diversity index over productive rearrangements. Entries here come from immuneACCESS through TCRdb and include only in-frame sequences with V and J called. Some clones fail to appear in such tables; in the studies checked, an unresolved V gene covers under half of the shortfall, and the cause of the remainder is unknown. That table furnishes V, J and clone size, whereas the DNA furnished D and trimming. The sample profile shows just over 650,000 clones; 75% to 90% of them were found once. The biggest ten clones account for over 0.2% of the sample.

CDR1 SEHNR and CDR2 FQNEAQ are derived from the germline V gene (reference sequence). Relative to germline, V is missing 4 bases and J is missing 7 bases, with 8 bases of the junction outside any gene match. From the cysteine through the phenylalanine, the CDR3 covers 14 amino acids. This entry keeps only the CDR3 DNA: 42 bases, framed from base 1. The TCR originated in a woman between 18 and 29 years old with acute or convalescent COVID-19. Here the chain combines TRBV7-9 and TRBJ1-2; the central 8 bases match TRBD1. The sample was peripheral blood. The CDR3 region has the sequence CASSWETGGVGYTF. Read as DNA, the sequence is TGTGCCAGCAGCTGGGAAACAGGGGGTGTTGGCTACACCTTC.